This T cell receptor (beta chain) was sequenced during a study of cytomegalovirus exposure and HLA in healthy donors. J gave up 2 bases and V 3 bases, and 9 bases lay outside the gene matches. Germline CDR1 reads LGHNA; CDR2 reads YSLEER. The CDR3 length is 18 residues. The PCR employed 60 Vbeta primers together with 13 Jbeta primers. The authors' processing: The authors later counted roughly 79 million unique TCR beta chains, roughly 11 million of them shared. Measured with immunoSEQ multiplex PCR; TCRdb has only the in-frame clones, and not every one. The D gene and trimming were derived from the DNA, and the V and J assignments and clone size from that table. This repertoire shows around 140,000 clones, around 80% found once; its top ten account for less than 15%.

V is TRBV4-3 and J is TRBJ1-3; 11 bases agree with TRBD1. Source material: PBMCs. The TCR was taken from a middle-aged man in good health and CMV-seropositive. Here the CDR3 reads CASSQRAGTGGAGNTIYF. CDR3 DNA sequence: TGCGCCAGCAGCCAGAGGGCCGGGACAGGGGGTGCTGGAAACACCATATATTTT.